This T cell receptor (beta chain) was profiled in a study of CD8 T cells in ankylosing spondylitis. Remarks on this clonotype: The antigen remains undetermined.

Construction of TCR beta libraries was performed using quantitative 5'-RACE with molecular barcodes. TCRdb ran MiXCR on the 5' RACE reads and lists one entry per CDR3 protein. The table has around 450,000 distinct CDR3 sequences, roughly 25% seen once; the top ten hold 0.89%. Regarding the study as a whole: A motif in TCR beta, a set of eight highly homologous variants, appeared characteristic of ankylosing spondylitis blood. Disease-linked clones reportedly showed significant enrichment in matched ankylosing spondylitis synovial fluid. Clones linked with disease were CD8+ and fairly uncommon in the peripheral blood.

The CDR3 consists of 16 residues. Trimming removed 4 bases from V and 1 base from J; junction bases left unmatched: 9. Germline values: CDR1 SQVTM, CDR2 ANQGSEA. The sequencing sample was made of blood, either unsorted or a sorted T cell fraction (not recorded which). The origin of this receptor is a male donor with ankylosing spondylitis. The rearrangement links TRBV29-1 to TRBJ2-1; 8 bases map to TRBD1. CDR3 residues: CSVGDRFSISYNEQFF. CDR3 nucleotides: TGCAGCGTTGGGGACAGGTTCTCGATTTCCTACAATGAGCAGTTCTTC.